The sequence of this TCR beta chain was determined in a study of cytomegalovirus exposure and HLA in healthy donors. Regarding the study as a whole: Most TCRs appeared rarely, but some public TCRs recurred in many donors. Under in vitro conditions, three CMV-associated chains were confirmed as specific for CMV antigens. According to reports, the classifier identified cytomegalovirus status with high specificity and sensitivity. There were 150 to 200 TCR beta chains listed as cytomegalovirus-associated.

For this clone: What it recognizes is unknown.

The CDR3 loop spans 15 amino acids. Unmatched junction bases numbered 7, after V lost 2 bases and J lost 4 bases. Germline V gene lookup returns CDR1 MDHEN and CDR2 SYDVKM. TCRdb keeps only in-frame clones here, not all; method: immunoSEQ multiplex PCR. The sample consists of 250,000 to 350,000 clones, more than 75% of them appearing once. The genes are TRBV28 and TRBJ2-7; 8 bases are shared with TRBD1. This TCR derives from a woman aged 18-29 years in good health and CMV-seronegative. The sequenced sample was PBMCs. CDR3 region: CASSLEDRAPYEQYF. The CDR3 region has the DNA TGTGCCAGCAGTTTAGAGGACAGGGCCCCTTACGAGCAGTACTTC.